The sequence of this T cell receptor (beta chain) was determined in a study of cytomegalovirus exposure and HLA in healthy donors. Study-wide background: Genotyping of some 390 donors showed that 80% to 90% belonged to the Caucasian-associated ancestry cluster.

Study-level findings and limits: The authors assumed roughly uniform sequencing depth across donors for presence/absence analyses. HLA alleles showed associations with 15,000 to 20,000 TCR beta sequences in a later analysis, at a 0.05 false discovery rate. Upon later analysis, TCR association rates were observed to vary by HLA locus, being highest for DRB1 and lowest for HLA-C.

PCR used 60 Vbeta primers and 13 Jbeta primers. Sequencing used immunoSEQ multiplex PCR; TCRdb keeps in-frame clones, though not all of them. The sample shows over 70,000 clones, about 84% of them seen only once. With respect to this clone: Its antigen is still unknown.

The TCR sequence derives from a man in his late teens or twenties in good health and CMV-seronegative. The source material was PBMCs.

The CDR3 DNA is TGTGCCAGCAGTGAGGGGAGGGTAGTCAATCAGCCCCAGCATTTT. It codes for CASSEGRVVNQPQHF. The chain combines TRBV6-1 with TRBJ1-5; D uncertain. The germline V gene encodes CDR1 MNHNS and CDR2 SASEGT. Trimming shortened V by 3 bases and J by 3 bases, and 12 bases separated the two germline ends. This CDR3 is 15 amino acids long.